The next 2 T cell receptor beta chains were all read from a single sample in a study of T cell responses to AZD1222 COVID-19 vaccine. Produced via immunoSEQ multiplex PCR; TCRdb's table is partial and in-frame only. The sample lists roughly 150,000 clones, 80% to 95% occurring once. The sequenced sample was peripheral blood, obtained on day 0 of AZD1222 vaccination. These TCRs come from an adult in good health.

The chain combines TRBV15 with TRBJ1-3, with no clear D. The germline V and J ends were trimmed by 5 bases and 1 base, with 12 bases remaining between them. Germline CDR1 and CDR2: LNHNV and YYDKDF (reference sequence). This CDR3 region has 15 residues. CDR3 loop: CATSLAADSGNTIYF. The CDR3 nucleotides are TGTGCCACCAGCCTAGCGGCTGATTCTGGAAACACCATATATTTT.

Only one count was recorded for this clone. V usage is TRBV3-1 (or the pseudogene TRBV3-2) and J usage is TRBJ2-1; perhaps TRBD2 as D (6 bases). From germline, CDR1 is LGHDT and CDR2 YNNKEL (reference sequence). V gave up 1 base and J gave up 6 bases, with 16 bases separating them. This CDR3 comprises 16 residues. The CDR3, as DNA: TGTGCCAGCAGCCAAGCCGAAGGGGTCGGGGGCAATGAGCAGTTCTTC. As protein: CASSQAEGVGGNEQFF.